This TCR beta chain appears in the sequencing data of a study of cytomegalovirus exposure and HLA in healthy donors. Overall study findings and caveats: Sequencing had likely introduced a cluster of highly shared sequence variants as an artifact. The classifier reportedly diagnosed cytomegalovirus status with high sensitivity and specificity.

The CDR3 contains 14 residues. The germline V gene has CDR1 SGHRS and CDR2 YFSETQ. V was clipped by 1 base and J by 1 base, with 8 bases between them. Unrecorded immune exposures were likely, despite nominal health at sampling. It was with 60 Vbeta and 13 Jbeta primers that the PCR ran. Profiled with immunoSEQ multiplex PCR; TCRdb holds only in-frame clones, not every one. This sample has under 200,000 clones, with approximately 84% found just once. This clone was picked up a small number of times. Its antigen is not identified. The TCR sequence derives from a boy under 18 in good health and CMV-seronegative. This chain uses TRBV5-1 with TRBJ1-1, with no clear D. The sequenced sample was PBMCs. Written as DNA, the CDR3 is TGCGCCAGCAGCTTGTGGTCGGGGAACACTGAAGCTTTCTTT. The encoded protein is CASSLWSGNTEAFF.